This T cell receptor beta chain comes out of a study of cytomegalovirus exposure and HLA in healthy donors. The study, taken as a whole, reports: Owing to their indistinguishability, certain V segments, notably TRBV6-2 and TRBV6-3, were excluded. Accounts indicate the classifier identified cytomegalovirus status with strong specificity and sensitivity. For most TCR beta V segments, an earlier analysis put the productive rate at about 90% or about 30% of the time.

The CDR3 is made up of 15 amino acids. The germline V gene has CDR1 SGHRS and CDR2 YFSETQ. With 0 bases clipped from V and 6 bases from J, the junction kept 6 bases outside the gene matches. This clone was found once. Its antigen is currently unknown. The PCR was carried out with 60 Vbeta primers and 13 Jbeta primers. TCRdb's table, derived via immunoSEQ multiplex PCR, lists solely in-frame clones and lacks some. The table has about 150,000 clones, around 79% seen once. There were likely unrecorded immune exposures, though donors were nominally healthy when sampled. The chain recombines TRBV5-1 with TRBJ1-5, with 7 nucleotides matching TRBD1. The sample consisted of PBMCs. The receptor was derived from a man in his late teens or twenties in good health and CMV-seronegative. The CDR3 protein is CASSLGGGMGQPQHF. In DNA, the CDR3 is TGCGCCAGCAGCTTGGGAGGGGGCATGGGTCAGCCCCAGCATTTT.